This T cell receptor beta chain was sequenced in a study of cytomegalovirus exposure and HLA in healthy donors. The PCR used 60 Vbeta and 13 Jbeta primers. Libraries were prepared by immunoSEQ multiplex PCR; TCRdb keeps only in-frame clonotypes and omits some of them. The sample contains under 200,000 clones, around 83% of which appear only once. Findings and limits, study-wide: Earlier findings revealed that most TCR beta V segments proved productive either about 90% or about 30% of the time. Some V segments could not be told apart, so they were left out, TRBV6-2 and TRBV6-3 among them. As a later analysis showed, several of the most significant clusters appeared to be linked to common viral pathogens.

On this clone: Its target is unknown.

The CDR3 runs to 14 residues. Germline V gene sequence: CDR1 SQVTM, CDR2 ANQGSEA. V was trimmed by 7 bases and J by 6 bases, leaving 16 bases between them. The source of this sequence is a woman aged 18-29 years in good health and CMV-seronegative. The material sequenced was PBMCs. V is TRBV29-1 and J is TRBJ1-6; D remains ambiguous. CDR3 in DNA: TGCAGCGCCGAGGACGGGAATGGTAATTCACCCCTCCACTTT. Protein sequence: CSAEDGNGNSPLHF.